Each of the 16 T cell receptor beta chains below was sequenced from the same sample in a study of blood T cell repertoires in COVID-19. Data came from immunoSEQ multiplex PCR; TCRdb stores just in-frame clones and leaves some out. The sample holds 150,000 to 200,000 clones; around 82% are singletons and the top ten take 4.5% to 7.5%. The sequencing sample was made of PBMCs or T cells enriched from blood (not recorded which). The source of these receptors is a man in his forties or fifties who had recovered from COVID-19.

The chain links TRBV20-1 to TRBJ1-2, with 7 nucleotides matching TRBD1. CDR1 and CDR2 (germline): DFQATT, SNEGSKA (reference sequence). The CDR3 has 12 residues. V lost 3 bases, J lost 8 bases, and 6 bases stayed unmatched. The CDR3 loop is CSASKGAEGYTF. CDR3 DNA: TGCAGTGCTAGTAAGGGGGCGGAGGGCTACACCTTC.

The chain employs TRBV28 and TRBJ2-7; unclear D gene. Between the trimmed V and J ends, which lost 8 bases and 3 bases, there was a span of 8 bases. Germline CDR1 reads MDHEN; CDR2 reads SYDVKM. The CDR3 has 11 residues. CDR3: CASSLNYEQYF. Here the CDR3 DNA reads TGTGCCAGCTCTCTTAACTACGAGCAGTACTTC.

This clone was counted only a few times. The chain couples TRBV6-5 to TRBJ2-1; D possibly corresponds to TRBD2 (5 bases). V was cut by 8 bases and J by 3 bases, with 11 bases left in between. The CDR3 extends over 13 amino acids. Germline CDR1 is MNHEY and CDR2 is SVGAGI. The chain's CDR3 is CASRRTSYNEQFF. CDR3 in DNA: TGTGCCAGCCGCCGAACTAGCTACAATGAGCAGTTCTTC.

The chain is built from TRBV5-1 and TRBJ1-4; D unresolved. V lost 4 bases, J lost 0 bases, and 7 bases lay in between. Germline-derived CDR1 and CDR2 are SGHRS and YFSETQ. The CDR3 is 14 amino acids. The DNA of the CDR3 is TGCGCCAGCAGCGGTGGAGCAACTAATGAAAAACTGTTTTTT. This translates into CASSGGATNEKLFF.

The J gene is TRBJ2-7, the V gene TRBV19, with D tentatively TRBD2 (5 bases). The V gene lost 4 bases and the J gene lost 0 bases, with 13 bases spanning the gap. The CDR3 contains 15 residues. CDR1 is LNHDA, CDR2 SQIVND, per germline (reference sequence). The CDR3 loop is CASSTKAASSYEQYF. The CDR3 DNA is TGTGCCAGTAGTACGAAAGCGGCAAGCTCCTACGAGCAGTACTTC. Filled out from reference TRBV19 and TRBJ2-7, the complete variable domain reads DGGITQSPKYLFRKEGQNVTLSCEQNLNHDAMYWYRQDPGQGLRLIYYSQIVNDFQKGDIAEGYSVSREKKESFPLTVTSAQKNPTAFYLCASSTKAASSYEQYFGPGTRLTVT.

DNA for the CDR3: TGTGCCAGCAGCCCGCGACTAACCTACGAGCAGTACTTC. Protein sequence: CASSPRLTYEQYF. The chain links TRBV5-8 to TRBJ2-7, with a weak D call TRBD2 (5 bases). The CDR3 totals 13 residues. Trimming left V 4 bases short and J 2 bases short, with 10 bases between. In germline, CDR1 is SGHTS, CDR2 YDEGEE. The whole variable domain, filled in from reference TRBV5-8 and TRBJ2-7, reads EAGVTQSPTHLIKTRGQQATLRCSPISGHTSVYWYQQALGLGLQFLLWYDEGEERNRGNFPPRFSGRQFPNYSSELNVNALELEDSALYLCASSPRLTYEQYFGPGTRLTVT.

This CDR3 reads CSASGTGSFQGGYTF. In DNA form, the CDR3 reads TGCAGTGCTAGTGGGACAGGGAGTTTCCAGGGAGGCTACACCTTC. J is TRBJ1-2 and V is TRBV20-1, with TRBD1 matching over 9 bases. This CDR3 is built from 15 residues. The ends lost 3 bases at V and 8 bases at J; junction bases unmatched: 13. Per the germline V gene, CDR1 is DFQATT and CDR2 is SNEGSKA (reference sequence).

This rearrangement joins TRBV5-6 to TRBJ2-3; D is unclear. The V gene lost 1 base and the J gene lost 2 bases, with 5 bases spanning the gap. CDR1 is SGHDT and CDR2 is YYEEEE in the germline V gene. This CDR3 spans 13 amino acids. This CDR3 reads CASSLQDTDTQYF. The CDR3 region has the DNA TGTGCCAGCAGCTTGCAGGACACAGATACGCAGTATTTT.

The chain links TRBV5-4 to TRBJ2-3, with a tentative D call TRBD2 (6 bases). This CDR3 comprises 13 residues. The germline V gene has CDR1 SGHNT and CDR2 YYREEE (reference sequence). V dropped 4 bases and J dropped 9 bases, with 15 bases sitting between them. This chain's CDR3 is CASSVPGGHTQYF. For the CDR3, the DNA is TGTGCCAGCAGCGTACCTGGAGGGCACACGCAGTATTTT.

The genes are TRBV11-1 and TRBJ1-2, with no clear D. The CDR3 runs 13 residues. V was shortened by 4 bases and J by 2 bases, with 8 bases between the two germline ends. Germline CDR1 and CDR2: SGHAT and FQDESV (reference sequence). The CDR3 sequence: CASSSTTNYGYTF. The CDR3 nucleotides read TGTGCCAGCAGCTCGACAACGAACTATGGCTACACCTTC.

The V gene is TRBV6-5, the J gene TRBJ2-3; D ambiguous. The CDR3 has 15 amino acids. V was cut by 2 bases and J by 0 bases, with 9 bases left in between. Germline V gene data show CDR1 as MNHEY and CDR2 as SVGAGI. CDR3 sequence reads: CASSYGEESTDTQYF. DNA for the CDR3: TGTGCCAGCAGTTACGGCGAGGAAAGCACAGATACGCAGTATTTT.

This sequence joins TRBV2 and TRBJ1-5, with a weak D call TRBD1 (5 bases). The CDR3 covers 15 residues. Germline CDR1 reads SNHLY; CDR2 reads FYNNEI. V shed 6 bases and J shed 7 bases, with 19 bases lying between them. CDR3 protein: CASRGRTSLFQPQHF. The CDR3 nucleotides are TGTGCCAGCAGGGGGAGGACAAGTCTTTTCCAGCCCCAGCATTTT.

The chain recombines TRBV7-3 with TRBJ1-3; 7 bases fit TRBD1. The CDR3 extends over 15 amino acids. Germline CDR1 SGHTA, CDR2 FQGTGA. Trimming took 0 bases from V and 4 from J; bases not matched to a gene: 3. CDR3 loop: CASSLTSGQGNTIYF. CDR3 coding DNA: TGTGCCAGCAGCTTAACGTCGGGACAGGGAAACACCATATATTTT.

The V gene is TRBV19, the J gene TRBJ1-1; D remains unclear. Per the germline V gene, CDR1 is LNHDA and CDR2 is SQIVND (reference sequence). The CDR3 contains 15 residues. Trimming took 2 bases from V and 0 from J, leaving 10 bases between them. The DNA of the CDR3 is TGTGCCAGTAGTATATATAGTTTGGTGAACACTGAAGCTTTCTTT. This codes for CASSIYSLVNTEAFF.

This chain joins TRBV10-3 and TRBJ1-5; the D gene is possibly TRBD1 (6 bases). The germline V gene encodes CDR1 ENHRY and CDR2 SYGVKD. V lost 0 bases and J lost 1, with 10 bases in between. There are 16 residues in the CDR3. The chain's CDR3 is CAISESPGASNQPQHF. The CDR3 DNA follows: TGTGCCATCAGTGAGTCACCAGGGGCCAGCAATCAGCCCCAGCATTTT.

In regard to this clone: Other DNA sequences in this specimen translate into the identical CDR3. The chain combines TRBV19 with TRBJ2-1, with 11 bases lining up with TRBD2. This CDR3 is built from 15 residues. Trimming at V came to 1 base and at J to 7 bases, leaving 3 bases not matched to a gene. Germline loops: CDR1 LNHDA, CDR2 SQIVND (reference sequence). DNA of the CDR3: TGTGCCAGTAGTATAGGGCTAGCGGGGGGAAATGAGCAGTTCTTC. The encoded protein is CASSIGLAGGNEQFF. The entire variable domain, with the rest obtained from reference TRBV19 and TRBJ2-1, is as follows: DGGITQSPKYLFRKEGQNVTLSCEQNLNHDAMYWYRQDPGQGLRLIYYSQIVNDFQKGDIAEGYSVSREKKESFPLTVTSAQKNPTAFYLCASSIGLAGGNEQFFGPGTRLTVL.